This passage covers 7 T cell receptor beta chains from one sample sequenced in a study of OX40 agonist ivuxolimab in advanced cancers. TCRdb's copy holds only in-frame clones and misses some; the assay was immunoSEQ multiplex PCR. The data hold about 59,000 clones, with 75% to 90% observed a single time. The specimen comprised CD4+ or CD8+ T cells sorted from blood, sampled in a trial of the OX40 agonist ivuxolimab. The origin of the receptors is an adult with an advanced solid tumor such as melanoma, head and neck, liver or kidney cancer.

In its sample, this clone is medium-sized (0.01 to 0.1%). The sample holds other DNA sequences that translate to the same CDR3. The rearrangement uses TRBV28 and TRBJ2-5; perhaps TRBD2 as D (7 bases). Looked up from germline, CDR1 is MDHEN and CDR2 is SYDVKM. The CDR3 extends over 14 amino acids. Deletions cut 3 bases from V and 5 bases from J, with 13 bases between. DNA of the CDR3: TGTGCCAGCAGTTTGGGGGCCGGGGGGGAGACCCAGTACTTC. Translated, it gives CASSLGAGGETQYF.

In its sample, this clone was seen once. The V gene is TRBV7-3, the J gene TRBJ2-3; no reliable D call. This CDR3 region has 12 residues. Germline assignment: CDR1 SGHTA and CDR2 FQGTGA. Deletions cut 5 bases from V and 4 bases from J, with 7 bases between. The DNA for the CDR3 is TGTGCCAGCAGCCTGGGTGCAGATACGCAGTATTTT. This gives the protein CASSLGADTQYF.

The V and J genes are TRBV6-1 and TRBJ1-2; 7 bases fit TRBD1. V gave up 0 bases and J gave up 4 bases; unmatched junction bases: 5. This CDR3 has 15 residues. From germline, CDR1 is MNHNS and CDR2 SASEGT. The CDR3 loop reads CASSEAPTGAYGYTF. The CDR3 nucleotides read TGTGCCAGCAGTGAAGCCCCTACAGGGGCCTATGGCTACACCTTC.

This clone was seen more than once but under ten times. The chain uses TRBV5-4 and TRBJ2-3; D gene unclear. The V end was cut by 1 base, the J end by 6 bases, with 12 bases between. The CDR3 runs to 14 residues. Germline CDR1 is SGHNT and CDR2 is YYREEE (reference sequence). CDR3 amino acids: CASSLRTTPDTQYF. The CDR3 DNA follows: TGTGCCAGCAGCTTGCGGACCACACCCGATACGCAGTATTTT.

V is TRBV7-2 and J is TRBJ1-1; D might be TRBD1 (6 bases). From germline, CDR1 is SGHTA and CDR2 FQGNSA. The CDR3 runs 15 residues. V dropped 5 bases and J dropped 1 base, with 14 bases sitting between them. CDR3 DNA: TGTGCCAGCAGCCCCGGGGCGGGGGCGAACACTGAAGCTTTCTTT. Its protein product is CASSPGAGANTEAFF.

The chain recombines TRBV7-9 with TRBJ2-5; D gene unclear. Germline V gene data show CDR1 as SEHNR and CDR2 as FQNEAQ (reference sequence). V gave up 4 bases and J gave up 3 bases, with 15 bases separating them. The CDR3 covers 15 residues. The CDR3 coding sequence is TGTGCCAGCAGCTCCGCCGGTGTCTCCGAAGAGACCCAGTACTTC. This codes for CASSSAGVSEETQYF. The whole variable domain, remainder taken from reference TRBV7-9 and TRBJ2-5, is DTGVSQNPRHKITKRGQNVTFRCDPISEHNRLYWYRQTLGQGPEFLTYFQNEAQLEKSRLLSDRFSAERPKGSFSTLEIQRTEQGDSAMYLCASSSAGVSEETQYFGPGTRLLVL.

The chain has TRBV28 and TRBJ2-5; 8 nucleotides line up with TRBD1. CDR1 is MDHEN, CDR2 SYDVKM, per germline. Losses at the gene ends were 4 bases for V and 1 base for J; bases not matched to a gene: 5. The CDR3 is made up of 15 amino acids. CDR3: CASSSWTGIQETQYF. CDR3 nucleotide sequence: TGTGCCAGCAGTTCATGGACAGGGATCCAAGAGACCCAGTACTTC.